This TCR beta chain appears in the sequencing data of a study of cytomegalovirus exposure and HLA in healthy donors. Overall study context: The early release's HLA-typed donors yielded roughly 85 million unique TCRs. Study results and limitations: The study recorded 150 to 200 TCR beta chains that were cytomegalovirus-associated.

The PCR contained 60 Vbeta and 13 Jbeta primers. Using immunoSEQ multiplex PCR, the repertoire was profiled, and TCRdb retains in-frame clones only, with some absent. The sample carries roughly 170,000 clones, over 65% recorded once. CDR1 is LGHNA, CDR2 YNFKEQ, per germline. V trimming: 0 bases; J trimming: 8 bases; junction bases outside the gene matches: 10. The CDR3 loop spans 17 amino acids. The sample holds a few counts of this clone. Its antigen is as yet unknown. The chain uses TRBV4-2 and TRBJ2-1, with 10 bases matching TRBD2. The sequence was obtained from a female donor in good health and CMV-seronegative. The sequencing input was PBMCs. Written as DNA, the CDR3 is TGTGCCAGCAGCCAAGATAGTGGTAGCGGGAGGTGGGATGAGCAGTTCTTC. Translating gives CASSQDSGSGRWDEQFF.